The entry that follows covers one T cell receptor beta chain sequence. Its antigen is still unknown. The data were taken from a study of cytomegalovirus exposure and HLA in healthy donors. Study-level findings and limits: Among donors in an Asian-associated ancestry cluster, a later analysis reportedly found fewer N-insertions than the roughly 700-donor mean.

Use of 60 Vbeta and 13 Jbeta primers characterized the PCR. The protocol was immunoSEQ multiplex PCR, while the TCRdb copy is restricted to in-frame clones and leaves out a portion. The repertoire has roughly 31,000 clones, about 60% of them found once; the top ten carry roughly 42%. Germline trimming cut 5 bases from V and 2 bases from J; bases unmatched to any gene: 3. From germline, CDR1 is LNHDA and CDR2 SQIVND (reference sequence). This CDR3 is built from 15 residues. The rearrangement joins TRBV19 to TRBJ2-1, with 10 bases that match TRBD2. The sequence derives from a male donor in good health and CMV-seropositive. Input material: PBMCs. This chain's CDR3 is CASSGLAAPYNEQFF. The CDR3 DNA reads TGTGCCAGTAGTGGACTAGCGGCTCCCTACAATGAGCAGTTCTTC.